One T cell receptor (beta chain) is described in this entry. The CDR3 is cut off 3 residues early in the read; its end comes from the germline J gene. The sample belongs to a study of T cells in women clearing cervical HPV infection. Study overall: HLA type could not be excluded as a confounder.

The data were produced by immunoSEQ multiplex PCR, yet TCRdb's version contains in-frame clones alone and is incomplete. Its table lists 23,000 or so clones. Each participant carried one incident cervical HPV16 infection only. V shed 0 bases and J shed 4 bases, with 13 bases lying between them. The CDR3 covers 15 residues. Per germline, CDR1 SGHRS and CDR2 YFSETQ. Sequenced sample: blood buffy coat. This clonotype was sampled from a woman aged 18 to 75 with a cervical HPV16 infection that either progressed to CIN3+ or cleared (not recorded which). V gene TRBV5-1 combines with J gene TRBJ2-5; no clear D. The covered CDR3 bases are TGCGCCAGCAGCTTGGCCGCGGCAGAGGTAGAGACC. This gives the protein CASSLAAAEVET. In full, the CDR3 reads CASSLAAAEVETQYF.